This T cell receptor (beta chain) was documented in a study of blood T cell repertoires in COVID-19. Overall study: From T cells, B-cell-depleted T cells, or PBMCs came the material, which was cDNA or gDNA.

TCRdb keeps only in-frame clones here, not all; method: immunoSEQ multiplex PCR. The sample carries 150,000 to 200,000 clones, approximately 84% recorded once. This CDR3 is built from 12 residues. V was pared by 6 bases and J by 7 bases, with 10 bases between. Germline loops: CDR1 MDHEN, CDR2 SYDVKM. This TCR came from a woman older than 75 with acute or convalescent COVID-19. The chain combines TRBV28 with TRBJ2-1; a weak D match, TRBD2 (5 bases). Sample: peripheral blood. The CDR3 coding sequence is TGTGCCAGCAGGACTACGGGAAATGAGCAGTTCTTC. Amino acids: CASRTTGNEQFF.